A single sample gave rise to the 23 T cell receptor beta chains below, sequenced in a study of molecular identifiers for immune sequencing clone quantification. TCRdb ran MiXCR on the PCR reads and lists one entry per CDR3 protein. This sample yields tens of thousands of distinct CDR3 sequences, of which 17% are seen a single time; 0.9% to 1% belongs to the top ten. Input material: naive CD8+ T cells from blood, with Jurkat cell RNA spiked in. Regarding subset: FACS-sorted CD8+CD4-CCR7+CD45RA+ naive T cells. All receptors come from a human donor in good health. Some libraries in this study had Jurkat cell RNA spiked in.

This clonotype was detected many times. This sequence joins TRBV27 and TRBJ1-1; 7 nucleotides align to TRBD1. CDR3 length equals 13 residues. The trim removed 4 bases at V and 4 bases at J, leaving 3 bases unmatched. The germline V gene has CDR1 MNHEY and CDR2 SMNVEV (reference sequence). In nucleotides, the CDR3 is TGTGCCAGCAGTTGGCAGGGGGGCACTGAAGCTTTCTTT. It specifies CASSWQGGTEAFF.

This clonotype was seen many times. This sequence joins TRBV4-1 and TRBJ1-3; D is undetermined. Trimming shortened V by 0 bases and J by 0 bases, and 6 bases separated the two germline ends. The length of the CDR3 is 15 residues. CDR1 is MGHRA and CDR2 is YSYEKL in the germline V gene. The CDR3 bases are TGCGCCAGCAGCCAAGAGGCGGGCTCTGGAAACACCATATATTTT. Residues: CASSQEAGSGNTIYF.

This clonotype has a count of ten or more. The V and J genes are TRBV7-9 and TRBJ2-3, with D perhaps matching TRBD1 (6 bases). V was trimmed by 0 bases and J by 2 bases, leaving 9 bases between them. The CDR3 spans 15 residues. Germline values: CDR1 SEHNR, CDR2 FQNEAQ (reference sequence). CDR3 DNA: TGTGCCAGCAGCTTAGCGTTGGGGGCCACAGATACGCAGTATTTT. Translating it yields CASSLALGATDTQYF.

Concerning this clonotype itself: A much larger clone lies one base from this, so it may be a read error. The CDR3 DNA reads as TGTGCCACCAGTGTCGGTGCAGGGGTAGGGACCCAGTACTTC. It encodes CATSVGAGVGTQYF. The V call is TRBV24-1, the J call TRBJ2-5, with TRBD1 as a possible D gene (6 bases). The CDR3 runs 14 residues. From germline, CDR1 is KGHDR and CDR2 SFDVKD. The V end lost 5 bases, the J end lost 7 bases, and 16 bases lay between the germline ends.

This clonotype was found many times. The rearrangement links TRBV29-1 to TRBJ1-1; no reliable D call. The CDR3 sequence is 12 residues long. The germline V gene has CDR1 SQVTM and CDR2 ANQGSEA. V was trimmed by 6 bases and J by 7 bases, leaving 15 bases between them. CDR3 bases: TGCAGCGTCGGGTTCAGCGCAAATGAAGCTTTCTTT. This encodes CSVGFSANEAFF.

This clonotype rates as medium-sized (0.01 to 0.1%). The chain has TRBV14 and TRBJ2-7; 14 nucleotides match TRBD2. CDR1 and CDR2 (germline): SGHDN, FVKESK. V shed 0 bases and J 7 bases; nucleotides not matched to a gene: 14. This CDR3 is 19 amino acids long. CDR3 residues: CASSQEYRKGLAGEVEQYF. In nucleotides, the CDR3 is TGTGCCAGCAGCCAAGAGTACCGAAAGGGACTAGCGGGAGAGGTTGAGCAGTACTTC.

A note on this clonotype: A much more abundant neighbour one base away suggests this may be a read error. The chain uses TRBV11-2 and TRBJ1-1, with a possible D match to TRBD1 (5 bases). The germline V gene has CDR1 SGHAT and CDR2 FQNNGV. Between the trimmed V and J ends, which lost 5 bases and 14 bases, there was a span of 18 bases. The CDR3 is 12 amino acids. The CDR3 is CASSLRGTGVFF. The CDR3 nucleotides read TGTGCCAGCAGCCTCCGGGGGACGGGTGTCTTCTTT.

In its sample, this clonotype was seen many times. The chain's CDR3 is CSARDVRGSTWSISDTQYF. Here the CDR3 DNA reads TGCAGTGCTAGAGATGTCAGGGGGTCGACCTGGAGTATTTCAGATACGCAGTATTTT. This rearrangement joins TRBV20-1 to TRBJ2-3, with 7 bases that match TRBD1. V shed 0 bases, J shed 4 bases, and the junction held 19 bases outside the gene matches. CDR1 and CDR2 from the germline V gene are DFQATT and SNEGSKA (reference sequence). The length of the CDR3 is 19 residues.

This clonotype was found many times. The chain carries TRBV4-3 and TRBJ1-5; 10 bases map to TRBD1. Germline values: CDR1 LGHNA, CDR2 YSLEER. Germline trimming cut 0 bases from V and 4 bases from J; bases unmatched to any gene: 3. The CDR3 totals 16 residues. The CDR3 nucleotides are TGCGCCAGCAGCCAAGAGGCGGGACAGGGGAATCAGCCCCAGCATTTT. It encodes CASSQEAGQGNQPQHF.

This clonotype was counted at least ten times. The chain couples TRBV19 to TRBJ1-1; D is unclear. Between the trimmed V and J ends, which lost 8 bases and 6 bases, there was a span of 10 bases. The CDR3 consists of 11 residues. Looked up from germline, CDR1 is LNHDA and CDR2 is SQIVND (reference sequence). The CDR3 DNA reads as TGTGCCAGTGGCGGACTTTCTGAAGCTTTCTTT. Translated, it gives CASGGLSEAFF.

This clonotype was observed many times. This rearrangement joins TRBV30 to TRBJ1-5; a possible D gene is TRBD1 (5 bases). Germline-derived CDR1 and CDR2 are GTSNPN and SVGIG (reference sequence). V was cut by 0 bases and J by 3 bases, with 9 bases left in between. This CDR3 region has 14 residues. The CDR3 loop is CAWSVGGTNQPQHF. In nucleotides, the CDR3 is TGTGCCTGGAGTGTCGGGGGAACCAATCAGCCCCAGCATTTT.

This clonotype is judged medium-sized. The gene calls are TRBV28 and TRBJ1-1; D gene uncertain. Germline V gene data show CDR1 as MDHEN and CDR2 as SYDVKM. The CDR3 length is 14 residues. V lost 6 bases and J 4 bases, leaving 15 bases between the germline ends. Written as DNA, the CDR3 is TGTGCCAGCAGCCCGCTTGGCACAGCCACTGAAGCTTTCTTT. It translates to CASSPLGTATEAFF.

In this sample, this clonotype turned up many times. The chain employs TRBV4-2 and TRBJ2-7; 12 bases are a match to TRBD1. J was trimmed by 6 bases and V by 3 bases; bases with no gene match: 6. The V gene's germline CDR1 is LGHNA and CDR2 YNFKEQ. The CDR3 extends over 15 amino acids. CDR3 region: CASSQGQGAGVEQYF. CDR3 in DNA: TGTGCCAGCAGCCAGGGACAGGGGGCTGGGGTCGAGCAGTACTTC.

There are many counts of this clonotype. The V gene is TRBV19, the J gene TRBJ2-7, with 8 bases lining up with TRBD2. Germline CDR1 and CDR2: LNHDA and SQIVND (reference sequence). Unmatched junction bases numbered 12, after V lost 5 bases and J lost 6 bases. This CDR3 is 15 amino acids long. CDR3 DNA: TGTGCCAGTAGTCCTCCGGGAGGGAGGGACCTCGAGCAGTACTTC. Translated, it gives CASSPPGGRDLEQYF.

This clonotype was detected many times. The chain joins TRBV4-3 to TRBJ2-7, with 8 nucleotides matching TRBD1. The V gene end was trimmed by 1 base and the J gene end by 3 bases; junction bases not matched to a gene: 8. Germline values: CDR1 LGHNA, CDR2 YSLEER. The CDR3 is made up of 16 amino acids. CDR3 amino acids: CASSQVFLTGGYEQYF. CDR3 DNA sequence: TGCGCCAGCAGCCAAGTTTTCCTAACAGGGGGCTACGAGCAGTACTTC.

The gene calls are TRBV3-1 and TRBJ2-4; 7 nucleotides align to TRBD2. The V gene end was trimmed by 4 bases and the J gene end by 4 bases; junction bases not matched to a gene: 19. Germline V gene sequence: CDR1 LGHDT, CDR2 YNNKEL (reference sequence). The CDR3 totals 19 residues. The CDR3 spells CASSLFPGGSGAKKNIQYF. The CDR3 coding sequence is TGTGCCAGCAGCCTTTTCCCCGGAGGGAGCGGGGCCAAAAAAAACATTCAGTACTTC.

There are many counts of this clonotype. This chain connects TRBV6-6 to TRBJ2-3; D not certain. Per the germline V gene, CDR1 is MNHNY and CDR2 is SVGAGI (reference sequence). The CDR3 is 13 amino acids. With 5 bases removed from V and 2 bases from J, the gap between germline ends came to 8 bases. The DNA of the CDR3 is TGTGCCAGCAGTCCCTACGTCACAGATACGCAGTATTTT. Its translation is CASSPYVTDTQYF.

Ten or more counts support this clonotype. The chain is built from TRBV28 and TRBJ1-5; 12 bases are a match to TRBD1. Germline V gene data show CDR1 as MDHEN and CDR2 as SYDVKM. The CDR3 is made up of 14 amino acids. V dropped 4 bases and J dropped 6; count of bases not matched to a gene: 1. CDR3 protein: CASSWDRGLQPQHF. In DNA, the CDR3 is TGTGCCAGCAGTTGGGACAGGGGGCTTCAGCCCCAGCATTTT.

This clonotype was observed a handful of times. This could be a read error, since a much larger clone is one nucleotide away. The chain joins TRBV4-2 to TRBJ2-5; no clear D. This CDR3 is 14 amino acids long. Germline CDR1 and CDR2: LGHNA and YNFKEQ. The CDR3 sequence: CASSPAGYQEAQYF. Here the CDR3 DNA reads TGTGCCAGCAGCCCCGCCGGGTACCAAGAGGCCCAGTACTTC.

Sample share makes this clonotype medium-sized. The V call is TRBV29-1, the J call TRBJ2-3; D call uncertain. There are 14 residues in the CDR3. V was clipped by 1 base and J by 6 bases, with 14 bases between them. Germline CDR1 SQVTM, CDR2 ANQGSEA. CDR3 sequence reads: CSVEVLVLGDTQYF. For the CDR3, the DNA is TGCAGCGTTGAAGTATTGGTGCTCGGGGATACGCAGTATTTT.

This chain links TRBV13 with TRBJ2-3; perhaps TRBD2 as D (6 bases). Germline loops: CDR1 PRHDT, CDR2 FYEKMQ (reference sequence). This CDR3 has 15 residues. The V gene lost 3 bases and the J gene lost 0 bases, with 10 bases spanning the gap. CDR3 loop: CASSLKRVSTDTQYF. The CDR3 bases are TGTGCCAGCAGCTTGAAGCGGGTTAGCACAGATACGCAGTATTTT.

The rearrangement links TRBV4-1 to TRBJ2-7; the match to TRBD1 covers 8 bases. This CDR3 is 13 amino acids long. J was trimmed by 5 bases and V by 0 bases; bases with no gene match: 0. The germline gives CDR1 MGHRA, CDR2 YSYEKL. The CDR3 DNA sequence: TGCGCCAGCAGCCAAGAGACAGGGGACGAGCAGTACTTC. Protein: CASSQETGDEQYF.

This clonotype was seen repeatedly, ten times or more. This sequence joins TRBV29-1 and TRBJ1-1, with no clear D. The CDR3 extends over 11 amino acids. The V and J ends lost 5 bases and 7 bases respectively, with 11 bases between them. The V gene's germline CDR1 is SQVTM and CDR2 ANQGSEA. The CDR3 protein is CSVRLSSEAFF. In DNA form, the CDR3 reads TGCAGCGTTAGGTTATCTAGTGAAGCTTTCTTT. Filled out from reference TRBV29-1 and TRBJ1-1, the complete variable domain reads SAVISQKPSRDICQRGTSLTIQCQVDSQVTMMFWYRQQPGQSLTLIATANQGSEATYESGFVIDKFPISRPNLTFSTLTVSNMSPEDSSIYLCSVRLSSEAFFGQGTRLTVV.